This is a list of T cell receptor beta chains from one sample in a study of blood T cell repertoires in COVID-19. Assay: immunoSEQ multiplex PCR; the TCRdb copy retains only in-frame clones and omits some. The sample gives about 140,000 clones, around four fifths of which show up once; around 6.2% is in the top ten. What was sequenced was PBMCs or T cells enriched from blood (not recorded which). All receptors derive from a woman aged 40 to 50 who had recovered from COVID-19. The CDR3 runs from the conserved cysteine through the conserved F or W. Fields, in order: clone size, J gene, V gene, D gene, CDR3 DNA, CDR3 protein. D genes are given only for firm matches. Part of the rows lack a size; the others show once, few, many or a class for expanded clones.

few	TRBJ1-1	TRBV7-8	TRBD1	TGTGCCAGCAGCTCTTCGACAGGGGGCACTGAAGCTTTCTTT	CASSSSTGGTEAFF
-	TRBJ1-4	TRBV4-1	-	TGCGCCAGCAGCCAAGTCGGGGGATCCAAAATTTCATCTAATGAAAAACTGTTTTTT	CASSQVGGSKISSNEKLFF
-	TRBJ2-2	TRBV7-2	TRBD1	TGTGCCAGCAGCGCCTGGACAGGGGGCGACACCGGGGAGCTGTTTTTT	CASSAWTGGDTGELFF
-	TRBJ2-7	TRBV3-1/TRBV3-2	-	TGTGCCAGCAGACAGGGCCCCTACGAGCAGTACTTC	CASRQGPYEQYF
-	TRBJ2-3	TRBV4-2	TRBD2	TGTGCCAGCAGCCAAGACGTAGGACTAGCGTTTACAGATACGCAGTATTTT	CASSQDVGLAFTDTQYF
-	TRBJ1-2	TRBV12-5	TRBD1	TGTGCTAGTGGTTCGATTACCGGGACAGAGATATCTGTGAACTATGGCTACACCTTC	CASGSITGTEISVNYGYTF
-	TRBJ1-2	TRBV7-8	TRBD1	TGTGCCAGCAGTCGGACAGGAGACGGCTACACCTTC	CASSRTGDGYTF
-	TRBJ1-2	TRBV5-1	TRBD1	TGCGCCAGCAGCCCGAGACAGGGGGTGACTGGCTACACCTTC	CASSPRQGVTGYTF
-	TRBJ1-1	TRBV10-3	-	TGTGCCATCAGTGAGCGTCTAATGAACACTGAAGCTTTCTTT	CAISERLMNTEAFF
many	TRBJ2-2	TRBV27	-	TGTGCCAGCTCCCAAGGCGGGTTCACCGGGGAGCTGTTTTTT	CASSQGGFTGELFF
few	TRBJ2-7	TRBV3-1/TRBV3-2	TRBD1	TGTGCCAGCAGCCAAGAACTGTGGACAGGGATAACCTACGAGCAGTACTTC	CASSQELWTGITYEQYF
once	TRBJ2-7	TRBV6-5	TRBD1	TGTGCCAGCAGGGACAGGGATCTTTACGAGCAGTACTTC	CASRDRDLYEQYF
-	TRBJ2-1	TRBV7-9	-	TGTGCCAGCAGCGCGGGTGCCCGGGAGCAGTTCTTC	CASSAGAREQFF
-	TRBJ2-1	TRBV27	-	TGTGCCAGCAGTACGGCCGGGACACCTTACAATGAGCAGTTCTTC	CASSTAGTPYNEQFF
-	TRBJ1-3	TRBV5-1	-	TGCGCCAGCAGCCCGGGCGGGCAGGCTGGAAACACCATATATTTT	CASSPGGQAGNTIYF
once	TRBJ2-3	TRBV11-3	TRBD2	TGTGCCAGCAGCCGCGGGACTAGCGGGAGATCAGATACGCAGTATTTT	CASSRGTSGRSDTQYF
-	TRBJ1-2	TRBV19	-	TGTGCCAGTAGCGGGGCAGGGGCAACGTATGGCTACACCTTC	CASSGAGATYGYTF
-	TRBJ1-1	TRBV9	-	TGTGCCAGCAGCCCCGAAGGGGGGGTAGCTTTCTTT	CASSPEGGVAFF
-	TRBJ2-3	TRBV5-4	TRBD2	TGTGCCAGCAGCTTGAAAAGCGGGACCCGCACAGATACGCAGTATTTT	CASSLKSGTRTDTQYF
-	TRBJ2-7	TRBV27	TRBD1	TGTGCCAGCAGTTACCGGACAGGCGGTTACGAGCAGTACTTC	CASSYRTGGYEQYF
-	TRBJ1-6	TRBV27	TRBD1	TGTGCCAGCAGTTTAACAAACTCCGGGACAGGGGGGCCACCCCTCCACTTT	CASSLTNSGTGGPPLHF
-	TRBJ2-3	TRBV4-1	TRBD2	TGCGCCAGCAGCCAAGATCGTAGAGCGGGGGCCCGCACAGATACGCAGTATTTT	CASSQDRRAGARTDTQYF
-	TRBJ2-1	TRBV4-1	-	TGCGCCAGCAGCCAAGAGGGGACTCACAATGAGCAGTTCTTC	CASSQEGTHNEQFF
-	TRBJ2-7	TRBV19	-	TGTGCCAGTTCCGAGGGCCCCTACGAGCAGTACTTC	CASSEGPYEQYF
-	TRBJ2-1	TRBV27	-	TGTGCCAGCAGTTTGGGGGGGCCTGAGCAGTTCTTC	CASSLGGPEQFF
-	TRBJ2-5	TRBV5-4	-	TGTGCCAGCAGCTTATGGAGGGCTGAGACCCAGTACTTC	CASSLWRAETQYF
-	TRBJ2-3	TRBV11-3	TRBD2	TGTGCCAGCAGTCCCGGTAGGCGGGAGGTCGCAGATACGCAGTATTTT	CASSPGRREVADTQYF
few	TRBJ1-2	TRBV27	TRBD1	TGTGCCAGCAGTGTCCGGACAGGGTTGGGCTATGGCTACACCTTC	CASSVRTGLGYGYTF
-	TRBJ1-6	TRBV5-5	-	TGTGCCAGCAGCTTGCGGGAAAATTCACCCCTCCACTTT	CASSLRENSPLHF
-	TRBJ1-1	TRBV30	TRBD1	TGTGCCTGGAGTGCGGGACAGGGGTTCGACACTGAAGCTTTCTTT	CAWSAGQGFDTEAFF
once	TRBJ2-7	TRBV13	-	TGTGCCAGCAGCTTAGAGGGGGCGGGGAGCTCCTACGAGCAGTACTTC	CASSLEGAGSSYEQYF
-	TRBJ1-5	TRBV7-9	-	TGTGCCAGCAGCCCCATCGGGGGAAGCAATCAGCCCCAGCATTTT	CASSPIGGSNQPQHF
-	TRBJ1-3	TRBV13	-	TGTGCCAGCAGCTTAGTGGGCCTCTCTGGAAACACCATATATTTT	CASSLVGLSGNTIYF
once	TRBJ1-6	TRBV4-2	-	TGTGCCAGCAGCCAAGATATGGGACAAAGCTCCTATAATTCACCCCTCCACTTT	CASSQDMGQSSYNSPLHF
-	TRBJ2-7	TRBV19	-	TGTGCCAGTAGTCCTTTAGCGGAAACCTACGAGCAGTACTTC	CASSPLAETYEQYF
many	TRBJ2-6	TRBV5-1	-	TGCGCCAGCAGCTCCTCGGGACTCTATTCTGGGGCCAACGTCCTGACTTTC	CASSSSGLYSGANVLTF
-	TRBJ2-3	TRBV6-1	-	TGTGCCAGCAGTGAAAGTAGTACCAGCACAGATACGCAGTATTTT	CASSESSTSTDTQYF
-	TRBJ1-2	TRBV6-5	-	TGTGCCAGCATTGTGGGGGGATCAAACTATGGCTACACCTTC	CASIVGGSNYGYTF